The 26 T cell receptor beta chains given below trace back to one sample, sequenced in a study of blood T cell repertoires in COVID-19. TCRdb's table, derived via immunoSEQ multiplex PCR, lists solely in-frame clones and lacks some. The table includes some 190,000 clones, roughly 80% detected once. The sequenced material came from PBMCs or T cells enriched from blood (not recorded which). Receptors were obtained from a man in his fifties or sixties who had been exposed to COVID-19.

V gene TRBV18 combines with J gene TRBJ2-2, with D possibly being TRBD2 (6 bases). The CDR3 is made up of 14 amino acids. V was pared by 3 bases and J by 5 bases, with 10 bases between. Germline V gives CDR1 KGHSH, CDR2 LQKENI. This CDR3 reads CASSPRRETGELFF. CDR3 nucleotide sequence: TGTGCCAGCTCACCCCGACGGGAGACCGGGGAGCTGTTTTTT.

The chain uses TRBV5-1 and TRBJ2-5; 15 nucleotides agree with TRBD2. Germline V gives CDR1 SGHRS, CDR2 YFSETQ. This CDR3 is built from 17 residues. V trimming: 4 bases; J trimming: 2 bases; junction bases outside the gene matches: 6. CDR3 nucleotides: TGCGCCAGCAGCACGGGACTAGCGGGAGGCATTCAAGAGACCCAGTACTTC. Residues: CASSTGLAGGIQETQYF.

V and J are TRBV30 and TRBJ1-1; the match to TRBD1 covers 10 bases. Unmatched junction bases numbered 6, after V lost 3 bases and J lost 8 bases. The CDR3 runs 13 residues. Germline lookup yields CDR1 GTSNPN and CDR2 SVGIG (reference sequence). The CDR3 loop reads CAWRERQGAEAFF. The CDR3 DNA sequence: TGTGCCTGGAGAGAGAGACAGGGGGCGGAAGCTTTCTTT.

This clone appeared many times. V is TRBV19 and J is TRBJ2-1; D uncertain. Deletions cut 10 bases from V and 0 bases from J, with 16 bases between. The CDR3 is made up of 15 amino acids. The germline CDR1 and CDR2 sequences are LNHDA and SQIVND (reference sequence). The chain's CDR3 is CATKYDRSSYNEQFF. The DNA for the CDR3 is TGTGCCACTAAATATGACCGGAGCTCCTACAATGAGCAGTTCTTC.

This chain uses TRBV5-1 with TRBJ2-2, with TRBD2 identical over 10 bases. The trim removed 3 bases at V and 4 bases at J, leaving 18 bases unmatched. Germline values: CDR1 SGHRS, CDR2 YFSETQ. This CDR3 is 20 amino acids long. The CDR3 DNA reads TGCGCCAGCAGCTCCGCACATCCGGGATCTAGCGGGAGAGCCACCGGGGAGCTGTTTTTT. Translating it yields CASSSAHPGSSGRATGELFF.

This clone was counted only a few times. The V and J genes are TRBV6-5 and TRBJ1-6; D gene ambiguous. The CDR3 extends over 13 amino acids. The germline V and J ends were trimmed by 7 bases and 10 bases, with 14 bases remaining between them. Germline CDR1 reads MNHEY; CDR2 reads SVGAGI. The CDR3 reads CASTLTLQSPLHF. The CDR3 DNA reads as TGTGCCAGCACCTTAACGTTACAGTCACCCCTCCACTTT.

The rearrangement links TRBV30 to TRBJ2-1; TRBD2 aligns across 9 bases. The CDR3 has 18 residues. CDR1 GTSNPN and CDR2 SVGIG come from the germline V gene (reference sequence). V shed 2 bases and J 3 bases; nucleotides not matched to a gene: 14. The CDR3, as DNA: TGTGCCTGGAGTACGGCGGGAGGGCCGCAATTCAACTACAATGAGCAGTTCTTC. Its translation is CAWSTAGGPQFNYNEQFF.

The CDR3 is CASSLSGLAGKETQYF. CDR3 DNA: TGTGCCAGCAGCTTATCAGGACTAGCGGGGAAAGAGACCCAGTACTTC. The V gene is TRBV7-2, the J gene TRBJ2-5; 12 bases align to TRBD2. The ends lost 2 bases at V and 3 bases at J; junction bases unmatched: 4. CDR1 is SGHTA and CDR2 is FQGNSA in the germline V gene. CDR3 length: 16 amino acids.

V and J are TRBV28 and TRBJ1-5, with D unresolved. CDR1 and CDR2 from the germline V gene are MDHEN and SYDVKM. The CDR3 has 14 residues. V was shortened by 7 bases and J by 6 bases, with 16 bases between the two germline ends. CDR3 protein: CASIVSSPGQPQHF. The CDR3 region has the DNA TGTGCCAGCATAGTGTCGTCTCCTGGTCAGCCCCAGCATTTT.

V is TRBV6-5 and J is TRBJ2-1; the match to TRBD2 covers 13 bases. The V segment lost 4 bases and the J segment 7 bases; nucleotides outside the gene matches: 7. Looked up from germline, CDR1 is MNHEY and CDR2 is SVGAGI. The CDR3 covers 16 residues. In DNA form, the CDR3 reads TGTGCCAGCAGTTCATGGACTAGCGGGAGTACGAATGAGCAGTTCTTC. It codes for CASSSWTSGSTNEQFF.

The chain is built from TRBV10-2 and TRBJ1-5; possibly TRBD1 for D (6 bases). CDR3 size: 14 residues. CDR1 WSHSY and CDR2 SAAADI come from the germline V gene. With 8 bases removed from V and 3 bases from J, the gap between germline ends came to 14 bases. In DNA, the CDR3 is TGCGCCAGCGGAAATCAGGGGAACAATCAGCCCCAGCATTTT. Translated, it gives CASGNQGNNQPQHF.

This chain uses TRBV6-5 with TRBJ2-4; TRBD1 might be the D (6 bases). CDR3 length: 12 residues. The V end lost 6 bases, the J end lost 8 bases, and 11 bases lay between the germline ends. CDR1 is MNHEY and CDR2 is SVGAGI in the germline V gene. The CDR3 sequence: CASSSDSYIQYF. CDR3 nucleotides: TGTGCCAGCAGCTCGGACAGTTACATTCAGTACTTC.

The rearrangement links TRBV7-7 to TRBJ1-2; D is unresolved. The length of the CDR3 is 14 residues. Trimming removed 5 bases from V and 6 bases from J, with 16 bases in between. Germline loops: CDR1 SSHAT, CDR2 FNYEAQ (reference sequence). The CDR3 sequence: CASSPLVRGHGYTF. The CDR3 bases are TGTGCCAGCAGCCCCTTGGTCCGAGGCCATGGCTACACCTTC. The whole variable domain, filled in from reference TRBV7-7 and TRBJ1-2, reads GAGVSQSPRYKVTKRGQDVTLRCDPISSHATLYWYQQALGQGPEFLTYFNYEAQPDKSGLPSDRFSAERPEGSISTLTIQRTEQRDSAMYRCASSPLVRGHGYTFGSGTRLTVV.

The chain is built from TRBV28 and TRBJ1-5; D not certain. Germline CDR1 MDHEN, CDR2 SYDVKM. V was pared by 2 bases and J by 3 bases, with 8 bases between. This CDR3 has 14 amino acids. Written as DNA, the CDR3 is TGTGCCAGCAGTTTAGGCCAAAACAATCAGCCCCAGCATTTT. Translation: CASSLGQNNQPQHF.

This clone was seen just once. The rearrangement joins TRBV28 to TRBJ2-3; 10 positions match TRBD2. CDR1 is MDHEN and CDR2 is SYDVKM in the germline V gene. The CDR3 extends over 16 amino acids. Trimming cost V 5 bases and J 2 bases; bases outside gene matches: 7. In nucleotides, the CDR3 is TGTGCCAGCAGTCCACGACTAGCGGGCAACACAGATACGCAGTATTTT. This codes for CASSPRLAGNTDTQYF.

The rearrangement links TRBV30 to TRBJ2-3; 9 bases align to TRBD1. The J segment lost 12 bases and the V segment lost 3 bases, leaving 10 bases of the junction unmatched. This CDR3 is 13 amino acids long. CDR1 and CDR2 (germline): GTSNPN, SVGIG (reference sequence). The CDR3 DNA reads TGTGCCTGGAGCATAACAGGGGGCACTTTTCAGTATTTT. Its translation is CAWSITGGTFQYF.

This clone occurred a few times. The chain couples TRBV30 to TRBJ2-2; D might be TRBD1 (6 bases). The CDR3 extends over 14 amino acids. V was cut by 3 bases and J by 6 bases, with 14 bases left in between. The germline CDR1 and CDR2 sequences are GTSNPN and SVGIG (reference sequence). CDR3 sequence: CAWRGDIVAGELFF. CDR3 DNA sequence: TGTGCCTGGAGAGGGGACATCGTGGCCGGGGAGCTGTTTTTT.

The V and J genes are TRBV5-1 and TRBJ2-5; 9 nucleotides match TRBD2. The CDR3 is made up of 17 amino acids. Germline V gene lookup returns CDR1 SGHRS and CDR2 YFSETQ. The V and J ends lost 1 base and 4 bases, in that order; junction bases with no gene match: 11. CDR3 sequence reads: CASSLSAGGPRGETQYF. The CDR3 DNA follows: TGCGCCAGCAGCTTGTCCGCGGGAGGGCCCCGAGGAGAGACCCAGTACTTC.

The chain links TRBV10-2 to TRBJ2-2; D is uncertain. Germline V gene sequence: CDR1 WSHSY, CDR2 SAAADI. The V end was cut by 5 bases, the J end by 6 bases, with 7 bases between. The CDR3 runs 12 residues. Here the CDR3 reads CASSHPAGELFF. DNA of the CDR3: TGCGCCAGCAGTCATCCGGCCGGGGAGCTGTTTTTT.

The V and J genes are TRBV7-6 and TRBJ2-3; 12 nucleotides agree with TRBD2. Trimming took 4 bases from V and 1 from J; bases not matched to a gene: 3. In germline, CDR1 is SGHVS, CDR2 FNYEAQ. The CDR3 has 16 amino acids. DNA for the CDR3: TGTGCCAGCAGCTCCCGACTAGCGGGGGGCACAGATACGCAGTATTTT. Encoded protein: CASSSRLAGGTDTQYF.

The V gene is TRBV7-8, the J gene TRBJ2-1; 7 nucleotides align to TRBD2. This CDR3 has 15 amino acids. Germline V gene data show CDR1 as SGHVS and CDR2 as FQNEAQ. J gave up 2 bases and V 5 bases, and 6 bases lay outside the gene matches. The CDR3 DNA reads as TGTGCCAGCAGCCCGAGCGGGATTGCCTACAATGAGCAGTTCTTC. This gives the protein CASSPSGIAYNEQFF.

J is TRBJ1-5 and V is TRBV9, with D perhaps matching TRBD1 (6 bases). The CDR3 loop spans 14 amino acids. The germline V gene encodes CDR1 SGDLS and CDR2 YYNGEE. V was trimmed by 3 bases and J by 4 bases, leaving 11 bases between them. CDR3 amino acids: CASSEQGQNQPQHF. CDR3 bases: TGTGCCAGCAGCGAGCAGGGGCAAAATCAGCCCCAGCATTTT.

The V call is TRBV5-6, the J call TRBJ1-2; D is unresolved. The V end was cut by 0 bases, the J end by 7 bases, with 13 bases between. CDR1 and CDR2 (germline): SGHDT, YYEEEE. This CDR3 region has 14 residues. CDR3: CASSLGPGSSGYTF. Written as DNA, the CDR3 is TGTGCCAGCAGCTTGGGACCGGGTTCGAGTGGCTACACCTTC. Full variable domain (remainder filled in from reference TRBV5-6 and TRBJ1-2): DAGVTQSPTHLIKTRGQQVTLRCSPKSGHDTVSWYQQALGQGPQFIFQYYEEEERQRGNFPDRFSGHQFPNYSSELNVNALLLGDSALYLCASSLGPGSSGYTFGSGTRLTVV.

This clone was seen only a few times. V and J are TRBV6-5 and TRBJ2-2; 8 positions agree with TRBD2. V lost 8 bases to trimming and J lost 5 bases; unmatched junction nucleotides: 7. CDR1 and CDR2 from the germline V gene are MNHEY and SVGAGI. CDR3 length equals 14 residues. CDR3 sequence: CASGLAPGTGELFF. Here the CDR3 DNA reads TGTGCCAGCGGACTAGCCCCGGGGACCGGGGAGCTGTTTTTT.

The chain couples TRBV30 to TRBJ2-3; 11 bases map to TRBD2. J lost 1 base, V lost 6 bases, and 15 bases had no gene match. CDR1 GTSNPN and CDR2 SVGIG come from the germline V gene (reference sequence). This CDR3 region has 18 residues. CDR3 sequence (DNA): TGTGCCTGTAGCCGGGGGCTAGCGGGAGGAATTGGCACAGATACGCAGTATTTT. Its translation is CACSRGLAGGIGTDTQYF.

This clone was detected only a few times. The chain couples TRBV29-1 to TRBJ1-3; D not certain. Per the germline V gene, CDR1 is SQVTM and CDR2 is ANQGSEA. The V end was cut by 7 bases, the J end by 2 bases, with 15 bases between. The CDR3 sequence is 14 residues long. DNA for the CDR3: TGCAGCGCTACCGTCGCGGTTGCTGGAAACACCATATATTTT. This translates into CSATVAVAGNTIYF.